This TCR beta chain is drawn from a study of T cell clonotyping in hematopoietic cell transplantation. Time point described: recipient sample about 28 days before transplant, after cytoreduction. The germline V and J ends were trimmed by 7 bases and 0 bases, with 10 bases remaining between them. The germline V gene has CDR1 MNHEY and CDR2 SMNVEV (reference sequence). The CDR3 runs to 13 residues. The method was immunoSEQ multiplex PCR; TCRdb's version includes in-frame clones alone and lacks a portion of them. This sample carries about 38,000 clones, approximately 95% of them seen once, and the ten largest clones take about 1.6%.

This TCR derives from a man aged 35 to 55 with chronic myeloid leukemia. Some clones in this sample may be carry-over from other donors' samples. The chain combines TRBV27 with TRBJ2-7; possible D gene TRBD1, 5 bases. The sample was peripheral blood mononuclear cells, taken before stem cell transplant. The CDR3 nucleotides are TGTGCCAGCAAACAGGTCAGCTCCTACGAGCAGTACTTC. Its translation is CASKQVSSYEQYF.